This T cell receptor beta chain is from a study of early T cells in non-severe SARS-CoV-2 infection. TCRdb processed the 5' RACE reads anew with MiXCR; each CDR3 protein has one entry. The repertoire consists of 20,000 to 25,000 distinct CDR3 sequences, with around 4% occurring once and the leading ten covering 1.4% to 1.5%. This clonotype is medium-sized (0.01 to 0.1%) by share. The CDR3 is 16 residues long. The germline V gene encodes CDR1 DFQATT and CDR2 SNEGSKA (reference sequence). The germline V and J ends were trimmed by 6 bases and 0 bases, with 20 bases remaining between them. Material for sequencing was whole blood. This clonotype originated in an adult who was a healthcare worker with PCR-confirmed SARS-CoV-2 infection or an uninfected control (not recorded which). This rearrangement joins TRBV20-1 to TRBJ1-2; tentatively, D is TRBD1 (5 bases). In DNA form, the CDR3 reads TGCAGTGCCAGACAGCGACGGACAAGCCCTAACTATGGCTACACCTTC. It yields the protein CSARQRRTSPNYGYTF.